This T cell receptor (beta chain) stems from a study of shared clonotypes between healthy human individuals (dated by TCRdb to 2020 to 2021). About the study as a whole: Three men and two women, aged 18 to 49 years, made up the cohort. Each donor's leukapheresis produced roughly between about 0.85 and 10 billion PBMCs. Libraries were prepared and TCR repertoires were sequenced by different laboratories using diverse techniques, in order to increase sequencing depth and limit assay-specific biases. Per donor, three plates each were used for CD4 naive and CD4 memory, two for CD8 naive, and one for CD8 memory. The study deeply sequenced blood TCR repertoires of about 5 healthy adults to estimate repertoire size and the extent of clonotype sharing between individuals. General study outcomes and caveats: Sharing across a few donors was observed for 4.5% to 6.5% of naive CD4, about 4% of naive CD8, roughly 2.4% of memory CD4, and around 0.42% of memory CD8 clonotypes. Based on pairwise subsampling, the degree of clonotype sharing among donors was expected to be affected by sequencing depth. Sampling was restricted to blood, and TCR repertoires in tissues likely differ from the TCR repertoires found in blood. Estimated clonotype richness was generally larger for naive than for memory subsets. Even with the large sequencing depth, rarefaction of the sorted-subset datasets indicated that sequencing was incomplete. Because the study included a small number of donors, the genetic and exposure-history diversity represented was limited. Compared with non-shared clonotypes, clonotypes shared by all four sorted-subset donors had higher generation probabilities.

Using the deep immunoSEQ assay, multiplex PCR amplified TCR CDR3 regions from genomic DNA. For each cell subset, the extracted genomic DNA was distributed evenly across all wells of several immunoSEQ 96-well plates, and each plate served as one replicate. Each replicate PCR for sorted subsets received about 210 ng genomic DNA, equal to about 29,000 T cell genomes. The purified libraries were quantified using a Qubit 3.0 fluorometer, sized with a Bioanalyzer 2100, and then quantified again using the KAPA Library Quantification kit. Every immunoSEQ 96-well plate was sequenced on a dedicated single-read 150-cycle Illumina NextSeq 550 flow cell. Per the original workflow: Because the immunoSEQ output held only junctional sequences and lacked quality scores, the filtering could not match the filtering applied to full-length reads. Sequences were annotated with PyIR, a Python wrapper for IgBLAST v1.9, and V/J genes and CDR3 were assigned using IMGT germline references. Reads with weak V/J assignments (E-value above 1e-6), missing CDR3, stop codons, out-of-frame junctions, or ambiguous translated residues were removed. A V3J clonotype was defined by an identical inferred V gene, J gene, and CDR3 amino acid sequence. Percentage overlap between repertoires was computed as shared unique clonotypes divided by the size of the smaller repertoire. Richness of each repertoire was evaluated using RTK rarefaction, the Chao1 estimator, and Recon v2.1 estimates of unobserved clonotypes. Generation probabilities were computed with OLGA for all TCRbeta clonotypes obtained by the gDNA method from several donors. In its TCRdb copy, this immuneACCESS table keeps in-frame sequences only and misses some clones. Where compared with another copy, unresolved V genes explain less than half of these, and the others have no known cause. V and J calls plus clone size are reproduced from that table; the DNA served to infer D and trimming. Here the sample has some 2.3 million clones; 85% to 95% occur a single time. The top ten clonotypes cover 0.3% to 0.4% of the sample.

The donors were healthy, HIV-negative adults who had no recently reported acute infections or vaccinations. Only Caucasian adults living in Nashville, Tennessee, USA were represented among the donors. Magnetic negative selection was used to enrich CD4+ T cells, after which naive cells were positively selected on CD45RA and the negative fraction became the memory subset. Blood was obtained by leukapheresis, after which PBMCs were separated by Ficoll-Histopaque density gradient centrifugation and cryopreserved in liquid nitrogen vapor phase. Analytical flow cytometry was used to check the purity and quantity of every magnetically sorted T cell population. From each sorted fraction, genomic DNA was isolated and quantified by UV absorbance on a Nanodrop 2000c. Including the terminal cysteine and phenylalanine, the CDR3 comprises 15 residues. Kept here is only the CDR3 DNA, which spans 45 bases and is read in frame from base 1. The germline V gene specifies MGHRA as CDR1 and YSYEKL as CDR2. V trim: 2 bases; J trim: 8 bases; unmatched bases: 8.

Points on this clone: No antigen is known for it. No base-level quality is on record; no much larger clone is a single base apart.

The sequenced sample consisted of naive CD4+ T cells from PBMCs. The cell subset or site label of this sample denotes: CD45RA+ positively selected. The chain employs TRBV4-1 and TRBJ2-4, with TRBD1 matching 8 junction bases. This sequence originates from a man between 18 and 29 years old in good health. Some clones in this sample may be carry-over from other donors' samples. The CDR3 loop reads CASSQTRTGPDIQYF. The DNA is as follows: TGCGCCAGCAGCCAAACCCGGACAGGGCCGGACATTCAGTACTTC.